These 32 T cell receptor beta chains were sequenced from one sample in a study of blood T cell repertoires in COVID-19. Clones were sequenced by immunoSEQ multiplex PCR, and TCRdb holds only the in-frame ones, with some missing. The sample shows about 150,000 clones, around 87% of them seen only once. Sequencing used peripheral blood. These receptors were obtained from a man aged 50 to 59 with active COVID-19.

Here the CDR3 DNA reads TGTGCCAGCAGCTCTGCTAAGGAGCAGTACTTC. It codes for CASSSAKEQYF. The chain carries TRBV7-9 and TRBJ2-7; D not certain. Trimming left V 4 bases short and J 7 bases short, with 8 bases between. CDR1 and CDR2 (germline): SEHNR, FQNEAQ (reference sequence). The CDR3 covers 11 residues.

The CDR3 is CASSPPGGTNSPLHF. CDR3 bases: TGTGCCAGCAGCCCGCCAGGTGGCACAAATTCACCCCTCCACTTT. The J gene is TRBJ1-6, the V gene TRBV11-2; D is undetermined. Germline-derived CDR1 and CDR2 are SGHAT and FQNNGV. Between the trimmed V and J ends, which lost 5 bases and 7 bases, there was a span of 15 bases. The CDR3 totals 15 residues.

CDR3 in DNA: TGTGCCAGCAGCCAAGTGGGGTTAGGGGGAACTGAAGCTTTCTTT. This sequence encodes CASSQVGLGGTEAFF. V usage is TRBV4-2 and J usage is TRBJ1-1; tentative D call: TRBD1 (6 bases). CDR1 is LGHNA and CDR2 is YNFKEQ in the germline V gene. The CDR3 runs to 15 residues. Trimming cost V 1 base and J 5 bases, with 14 bases left between them.

This sequence joins TRBV7-9 and TRBJ1-6, with D possibly TRBD1 on 6 matching bases. CDR3 size: 14 residues. Trimming pared 5 bases from V and 10 bases from J, leaving 15 bases between. Germline V lookup: CDR1 SEHNR, CDR2 FQNEAQ (reference sequence). In DNA form, the CDR3 reads TGTGCCAGCAGCCTGGCAGGGGTGGGCTCACCCCTCCACTTT. Amino acid sequence: CASSLAGVGSPLHF.

The rearrangement uses TRBV5-4 and TRBJ1-6; 9 bases agree with TRBD1. CDR1 is SGHNT and CDR2 is YYREEE in the germline V gene (reference sequence). V lost 6 bases, J lost 8 bases, and 3 bases stayed unmatched. The CDR3 is made up of 13 amino acids. DNA for the CDR3: TGTGCCAGCACCCGGACAGGGGATTCACCCCTCCACTTT. Protein: CASTRTGDSPLHF.

The V and J genes are TRBV23-1 and TRBJ1-3; possible D gene TRBD1, 6 bases. TRBV23-1 is assigned to the ORF class and has an uncertain function. This CDR3 is built from 15 residues. V lost 5 bases to trimming and J lost 0 bases, with 11 bases between them. CDR3 sequence: CASSCNRASGNTIYF. CDR3 DNA sequence: TGCGCCAGCAGTTGTAACAGGGCCTCTGGAAACACCATATATTTT.

The chain recombines TRBV19 with TRBJ2-5; 10 positions agree with TRBD1. Germline assignment: CDR1 LNHDA and CDR2 SQIVND (reference sequence). V was pared by 2 bases and J by 6 bases, with 3 bases of the junction left unmatched. There are 14 residues in the CDR3. CDR3 DNA sequence: TGTGCCAGTAGTATACGGACAGGGGGGAAGACCCAGTACTTC. This gives the protein CASSIRTGGKTQYF.

CDR3 amino acids: CASSPWGGEQYF. CDR3 in DNA: TGTGCCAGTAGTCCCTGGGGGGGCGAGCAGTACTTC. The rearrangement uses TRBV19 and TRBJ2-7; 7 nucleotides align to TRBD2. This CDR3 is built from 12 residues. V shed 5 bases, J shed 6 bases, and the junction held 4 bases outside the gene matches. Germline CDR1 LNHDA, CDR2 SQIVND (reference sequence).

In this sample, this clone turned up once. Other nucleotide sequences in the sample specify the same CDR3. This rearrangement joins TRBV19 to TRBJ2-5, with D hard to call. V was shortened by 6 bases and J by 4 bases, with 9 bases between the two germline ends. Germline-derived CDR1 and CDR2 are LNHDA and SQIVND (reference sequence). The CDR3 is 12 residues long. CDR3 nucleotide sequence: TGTGCCAGTAGCCGGAGAGGAGAGACCCAGTACTTC. Its protein is CASSRRGETQYF.

The J gene is TRBJ1-1, the V gene TRBV12-3 or TRBV12-4; D ambiguous. V was cut by 5 bases and J by 11 bases, with 15 bases left in between. CDR3 length: 12 amino acids. The DNA for the CDR3 is TGTGCCAGCAGTCAGCAGGTCTCTAATGCTTTCTTT. Protein sequence: CASSQQVSNAFF.

This clone has more than one count but fewer than ten. The chain links TRBV7-9 to TRBJ1-2; D unresolved. Trimming pared 1 base from V and 2 bases from J, leaving 5 bases between. CDR1 SEHNR and CDR2 FQNEAQ come from the germline V gene (reference sequence). This CDR3 has 13 residues. The CDR3 is CASSLEANYGYTF. CDR3 DNA sequence: TGTGCCAGCAGCTTAGAAGCAAACTATGGCTACACCTTC.

V gene TRBV7-9 combines with J gene TRBJ2-5, with unresolved D. Trimming left V 3 bases short and J 5 bases short, with 7 bases between. CDR3 size: 12 residues. Germline-derived CDR1 and CDR2 are SEHNR and FQNEAQ (reference sequence). The DNA of the CDR3 is TGTGCCAGCAGCTTCGGTTCCGAGACCCAGTACTTC. The encoded protein is CASSFGSETQYF.

This clone was observed once. The chain uses TRBV5-1 and TRBJ1-2; D gene uncertain. The V gene's germline CDR1 is SGHRS and CDR2 YFSETQ. The V end was cut by 1 base, the J end by 5 bases, with 12 bases between. The CDR3 has 14 amino acids. In DNA form, the CDR3 reads TGCGCCAGCAGCTTGTCTCCGCTAAGATATGGCTACACCTTC. It is translated as CASSLSPLRYGYTF.

V gene TRBV19 combines with J gene TRBJ1-1; D gene ambiguous. Trimming stripped 4 bases from V and 2 bases from J, with 11 bases between. Germline V lookup: CDR1 LNHDA, CDR2 SQIVND (reference sequence). The CDR3 contains 14 residues. CDR3 protein: CASSTYGINTEAFF. The CDR3 DNA reads TGTGCCAGTAGTACCTACGGGATAAACACTGAAGCTTTCTTT. Complete variable domain (other parts from reference TRBV19 and TRBJ1-1): DGGITQSPKYLFRKEGQNVTLSCEQNLNHDAMYWYRQDPGQGLRLIYYSQIVNDFQKGDIAEGYSVSREKKESFPLTVTSAQKNPTAFYLCASSTYGINTEAFFGQGTRLTVV.

This rearrangement joins TRBV4-3 to TRBJ1-1; D is possibly TRBD1 (6 bases). CDR1 is LGHNA, CDR2 YSLEER, per germline. V was trimmed by 0 bases and J by 8 bases, leaving 16 bases between them. This CDR3 is 15 amino acids long. The CDR3: CASSQEGMGHWEAFF. CDR3 bases: TGCGCCAGCAGCCAAGAAGGAATGGGACACTGGGAAGCTTTCTTT.

The chain combines TRBV12-3 or TRBV12-4 with TRBJ2-7; D gene ambiguous. Between the trimmed V and J ends, which lost 5 bases and 2 bases, there was a span of 10 bases. The CDR3 covers 13 residues. DNA for the CDR3: TGTGCCAGCAGTCCCCAAGCCGCCTACGAGCAGTACTTC. Protein: CASSPQAAYEQYF.

The V gene is TRBV7-9, the J gene TRBJ1-5; D might be TRBD1 (5 bases). This CDR3 region has 15 residues. Trimming shortened V by 1 base and J by 3 bases, and 10 bases separated the two germline ends. The germline V gene has CDR1 SEHNR and CDR2 FQNEAQ (reference sequence). This CDR3 is CASSLGQGNNQPQHF. CDR3 sequence (DNA): TGTGCCAGCAGCTTAGGCCAGGGCAACAATCAGCCCCAGCATTTT.

The chain uses TRBV4-2 and TRBJ1-2; 11 bases fit TRBD1. The germline V gene has CDR1 LGHNA and CDR2 YNFKEQ. The CDR3 has 14 residues. V lost 4 bases to trimming and J lost 7 bases; unmatched junction nucleotides: 5. The CDR3 sequence: CASSLGTGGFGYTF. The CDR3 nucleotides are TGTGCCAGCAGCCTAGGGACAGGGGGATTTGGCTACACCTTC.

The chain has TRBV5-1 and TRBJ1-1; 7 bases fit TRBD1. Germline V gene lookup returns CDR1 SGHRS and CDR2 YFSETQ. The CDR3 length is 17 residues. V trimming: 4 bases; J trimming: 0 bases; junction bases outside the gene matches: 12. The CDR3 coding sequence is TGCGCCAGCAGCCCGGGGGCAGGGGGAGCCATGAACACTGAAGCTTTCTTT. This sequence encodes CASSPGAGGAMNTEAFF.

The V call is TRBV19, the J call TRBJ1-2; D not resolved. Germline CDR1 is LNHDA and CDR2 is SQIVND (reference sequence). The CDR3 consists of 15 residues. V dropped 4 bases and J dropped 6 bases, with 18 bases sitting between them. CDR3 loop: CASSSQSVPTHGYTF. For the CDR3, the DNA is TGTGCCAGTAGTAGTCAGTCAGTCCCAACCCATGGCTACACCTTC.

This chain links TRBV11-2 with TRBJ1-5; TRBD1 matches 7 bases. Germline values: CDR1 SGHAT, CDR2 FQNNGV. Germline trimming cut 5 bases from V and 3 bases from J; bases unmatched to any gene: 1. This CDR3 region has 13 residues. CDR3 protein: CASSGQVNQPQHF. Written as DNA, the CDR3 is TGTGCCAGCAGCGGACAGGTCAATCAGCCCCAGCATTTT. Supplemented by reference TRBV11-2 and TRBJ1-5, the full variable domain reads EAGVAQSPRYKIIEKRQSVAFWCNPISGHATLYWYQQILGQGPKLLIQFQNNGVVDDSQLPKDRFSAERLKGVDSTLKIQPAKLEDSAVYLCASSGQVNQPQHFGDGTRLSIL.

This chain uses TRBV6-5 with TRBJ1-2, with D perhaps TRBD1 (5 bases). Germline CDR1 and CDR2: MNHEY and SVGAGI. CDR3 length: 15 amino acids. The ends were cut back, 1 base at V and 6 bases at J, with 15 bases in the middle. The CDR3 spells CASSYLRQLENGYTF. CDR3 nucleotides: TGTGCCAGCAGTTACTTGCGACAGCTAGAAAATGGCTACACCTTC.

The chain employs TRBV5-1 and TRBJ1-4, with a weak D call TRBD1 (5 bases). The CDR3 length is 16 residues. CDR1 and CDR2 from the germline V gene are SGHRS and YFSETQ. Trimming removed 0 bases at V and 8 bases at J, with 17 bases between. The CDR3 reads CASSLASGRGEEKLFF. In DNA, the CDR3 is TGCGCCAGCAGCTTGGCCTCCGGGAGGGGAGAAGAAAAACTGTTTTTT. Full variable domain (rest looked up from reference TRBV5-1 and TRBJ1-4): KAGVTQTPRYLIKTRGQQVTLSCSPISGHRSVSWYQQTPGQGLQFLFEYFSETQRNKGNFPGRFSGRQFSNSRSEMNVSTLELGDSALYLCASSLASGRGEEKLFFGSGTQLSVL.

This chain connects TRBV5-4 to TRBJ1-2; 7 positions agree with TRBD1. Losses at the gene ends were 3 bases for V and 4 bases for J; bases not matched to a gene: 3. The CDR3 is 13 amino acids. Per the germline V gene, CDR1 is SGHNT and CDR2 is YYREEE (reference sequence). CDR3 sequence (DNA): TGTGCCAGCAGCTCCCGGGACAGCTATGGCTACACCTTC. It translates to CASSSRDSYGYTF. Supplemented by reference TRBV5-4 and TRBJ1-2, the full variable domain reads ETGVTQSPTHLIKTRGQQVTLRCSSQSGHNTVSWYQQALGQGPQFIFQYYREEENGRGNFPPRFSGLQFPNYSSELNVNALELDDSALYLCASSSRDSYGYTFGSGTRLTVV.

This clone was seen more than once but under ten times. In DNA form, the CDR3 reads TGCGCCAGCAGCGGGGGACATTCCTACGAGCAGTACTTC. It specifies CASSGGHSYEQYF. The rearrangement links TRBV5-1 to TRBJ2-7; TRBD1 might be the D (6 bases). V gave up 4 bases and J gave up 1 base, with 9 bases separating them. The CDR3 length is 13 residues. Germline V lookup: CDR1 SGHRS, CDR2 YFSETQ.

The chain combines TRBV5-1 with TRBJ1-2, with 9 bases identical to TRBD1. CDR3 length: 15 amino acids. Trimming at V came to 4 bases and at J to 4 bases, leaving 8 bases not matched to a gene. Germline V gene data show CDR1 as SGHRS and CDR2 as YFSETQ. The DNA of the CDR3 is TGCGCCAGCAGCCAGGGACAGGGACAAGTCTATGGCTACACCTTC. This gives the protein CASSQGQGQVYGYTF.

The gene calls are TRBV7-9 and TRBJ2-5; D ambiguous. Germline loops: CDR1 SEHNR, CDR2 FQNEAQ (reference sequence). Trimming stripped 2 bases from V and 4 bases from J, with 5 bases between. This CDR3 has 12 amino acids. CDR3: CASSLSGETQYF. In nucleotides, the CDR3 is TGTGCCAGCAGCTTATCCGGAGAGACCCAGTACTTC.

The CDR3: CAWSVSGGGSPLHF. For the CDR3, the DNA is TGTGCCTGGAGTGTCTCCGGGGGAGGTTCACCCCTCCACTTT. The V call is TRBV30, the J call TRBJ1-6; D is perhaps TRBD1 (5 bases). This CDR3 comprises 14 residues. Germline loops: CDR1 GTSNPN, CDR2 SVGIG (reference sequence). V was clipped by 0 bases and J by 9 bases, with 12 bases between them.

This clone came up a few times. The chain's CDR3 is CASSPTNGIMNTEAFF. CDR3 DNA: TGTGCCAGCTCACCTACCAACGGGATCATGAACACTGAAGCTTTCTTT. The chain carries TRBV18 and TRBJ1-1; D is unresolved. This CDR3 has 16 amino acids. The germline V gene has CDR1 KGHSH and CDR2 LQKENI. Trimming stripped 3 bases from V and 0 bases from J, with 14 bases between. Full variable domain (rest looked up from reference TRBV18 and TRBJ1-1): NAGVMQNPRHLVRRRGQEARLRCSPMKGHSHVYWYRQLPEEGLKFMVYLQKENIIDESGMPKERFSAEFPKEGPSILRIQQVVRGDSAAYFCASSPTNGIMNTEAFFGQGTRLTVV.

The chain is built from TRBV6-6 and TRBJ1-1; TRBD1 might be the D (6 bases). CDR3 length equals 15 residues. The V end lost 10 bases, the J end lost 5 bases, and 23 bases lay between the germline ends. CDR1 is MNHNY and CDR2 is SVGAGI in the germline V gene (reference sequence). The CDR3 spells CATNAGWGGMTEAFF. The CDR3 DNA reads as TGTGCCACAAACGCCGGGTGGGGGGGCATGACTGAAGCTTTCTTT.

This chain uses TRBV7-2 with TRBJ2-3; no definite D call. Trimming took off 3 bases at V and 0 bases at J, with 7 bases between the two ends. The V gene's germline CDR1 is SGHTA and CDR2 FQGNSA. This CDR3 has 14 residues. The CDR3 DNA reads TGTGCCAGCAGCTTTGGTAGCAGCACAGATACGCAGTATTTT. Its translation is CASSFGSSTDTQYF.

J is TRBJ2-7 and V is TRBV23-1, with D possibly being TRBD1 (5 bases). TRBV23-1 is flagged as an ORF with uncertain function. Trimming shortened V by 0 bases and J by 6 bases, and 18 bases separated the two germline ends. The CDR3 extends over 16 amino acids. CDR3 coding DNA: TGCGCCAGCAGTCAATCCCCCCCGCAGGGATGGGGCGAGCAGTACTTC. It is translated as CASSQSPPQGWGEQYF.